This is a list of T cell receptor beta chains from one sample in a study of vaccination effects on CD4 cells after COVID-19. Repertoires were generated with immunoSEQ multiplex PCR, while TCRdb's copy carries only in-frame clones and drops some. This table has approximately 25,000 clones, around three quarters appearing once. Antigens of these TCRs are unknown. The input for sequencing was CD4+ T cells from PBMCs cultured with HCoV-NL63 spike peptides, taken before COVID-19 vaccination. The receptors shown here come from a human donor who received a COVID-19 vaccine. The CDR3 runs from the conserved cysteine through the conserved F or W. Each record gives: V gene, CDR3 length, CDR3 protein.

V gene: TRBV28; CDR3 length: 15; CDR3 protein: CASSGASGPNSPLHF
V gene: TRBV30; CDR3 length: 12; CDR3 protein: CAWSGGLGGYTF
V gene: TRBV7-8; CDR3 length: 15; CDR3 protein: CASSLDRGQQETQYF
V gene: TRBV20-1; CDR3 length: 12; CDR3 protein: CSASTSGYEQYF
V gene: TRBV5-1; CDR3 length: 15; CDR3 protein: CASSQRERTYNEQFF
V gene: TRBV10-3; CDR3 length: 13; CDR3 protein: CAISEGTISEQFF
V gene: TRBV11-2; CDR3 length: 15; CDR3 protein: CASSLDPSMNTEAFF
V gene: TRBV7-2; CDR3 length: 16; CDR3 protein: CASSPIYGTSNSPLHF
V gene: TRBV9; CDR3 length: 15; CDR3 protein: CASSPLGGARTEAFF
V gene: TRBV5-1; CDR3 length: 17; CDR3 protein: CASSLAVGGVWGAEAFF
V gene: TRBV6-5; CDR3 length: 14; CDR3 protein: CASSQGRPGNTIYF
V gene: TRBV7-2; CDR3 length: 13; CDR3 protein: CASILERMGQPDF
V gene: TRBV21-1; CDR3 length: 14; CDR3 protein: CASSPPTPQETQYF
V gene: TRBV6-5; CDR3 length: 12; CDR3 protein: CASRSRDQPQHF
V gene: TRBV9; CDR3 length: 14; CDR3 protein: CASSYRGDTGELFF
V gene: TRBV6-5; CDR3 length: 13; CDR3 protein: CASIGQIQETQYF
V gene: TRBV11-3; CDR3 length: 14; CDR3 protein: CASSHRSSYNEQFF
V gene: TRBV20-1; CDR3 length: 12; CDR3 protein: CSASPYNYGYTF
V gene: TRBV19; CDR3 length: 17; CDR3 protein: CASSSRTSGSSYNEQFF
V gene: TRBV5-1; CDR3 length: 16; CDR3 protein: CASRTTGGANYNEQFF
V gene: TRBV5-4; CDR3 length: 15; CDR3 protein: CASSLIRGSFYEQYF
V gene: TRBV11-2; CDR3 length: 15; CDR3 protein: CASSSSDRGPYEQYF
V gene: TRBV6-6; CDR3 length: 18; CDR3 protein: CASRRRGQGMDSNQPQHF
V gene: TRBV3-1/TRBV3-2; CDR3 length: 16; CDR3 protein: CASSQGIAGGWNEQFF
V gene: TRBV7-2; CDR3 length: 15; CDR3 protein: CASSLARGTYNEQFF
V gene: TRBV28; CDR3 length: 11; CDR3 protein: CASSFEGLLHF
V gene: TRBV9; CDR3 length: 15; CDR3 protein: CASSGGGQHLDEQFF
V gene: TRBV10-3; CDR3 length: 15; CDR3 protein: CAISPDRDSNQPQHF
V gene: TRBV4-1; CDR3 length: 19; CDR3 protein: CASSFNELAGSSGANVLTF
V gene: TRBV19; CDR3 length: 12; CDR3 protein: CASGTGGTEAFF
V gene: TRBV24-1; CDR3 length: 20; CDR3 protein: CATSDFRGTSGRAGYNEQFF
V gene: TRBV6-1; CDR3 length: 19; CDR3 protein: CASSEAGQGAIYSNQPQHF
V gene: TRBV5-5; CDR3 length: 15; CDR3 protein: CASSLLPGQGSGYTF
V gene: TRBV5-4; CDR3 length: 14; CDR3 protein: CASSLEGTHYGYTF
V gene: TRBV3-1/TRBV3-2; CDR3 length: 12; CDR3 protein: CASSPGEHEQYF
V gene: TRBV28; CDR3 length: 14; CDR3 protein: CASRIGGGNSPLHF
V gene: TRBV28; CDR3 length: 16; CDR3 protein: CASSSRTSGSSYEQYF
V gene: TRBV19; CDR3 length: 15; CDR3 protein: CASSSLTGGNQPQHF
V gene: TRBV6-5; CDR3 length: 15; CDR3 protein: CASSYSQGGRDIQYF
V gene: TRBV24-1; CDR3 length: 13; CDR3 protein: CATSVGSKETQYF
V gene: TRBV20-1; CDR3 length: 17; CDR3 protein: CSASGDLTGGRTYEQYF